This T cell receptor delta chain was profiled in a study of gamma-delta T cells after stem cell transplantation. TCRdb reprocessed the RT-PCR reads using CATT. The sample records about 5,400 delta-chain clones, around a tenth being singletons. The V gene's germline CDR1 is GEAIGNYY and CDR2 EKD. This CDR3 comprises 15 residues. Trimming pared 0 bases from V and 0 bases from J, leaving 10 bases between. This clone was detected only a few times. V and J are TRDV2 and TRDJ1; no reliable D call. The receptor comes from a human donor. It is not recorded whose cells these are; they may come from a transplant donor. The sample consisted of gamma-delta T cells. The CDR3 coding sequence is TGTGCCTGTGACACCGTTGGAGCGTACACCGATAAACTCATCTTT. Its protein product is CACDTVGAYTDKLIF.